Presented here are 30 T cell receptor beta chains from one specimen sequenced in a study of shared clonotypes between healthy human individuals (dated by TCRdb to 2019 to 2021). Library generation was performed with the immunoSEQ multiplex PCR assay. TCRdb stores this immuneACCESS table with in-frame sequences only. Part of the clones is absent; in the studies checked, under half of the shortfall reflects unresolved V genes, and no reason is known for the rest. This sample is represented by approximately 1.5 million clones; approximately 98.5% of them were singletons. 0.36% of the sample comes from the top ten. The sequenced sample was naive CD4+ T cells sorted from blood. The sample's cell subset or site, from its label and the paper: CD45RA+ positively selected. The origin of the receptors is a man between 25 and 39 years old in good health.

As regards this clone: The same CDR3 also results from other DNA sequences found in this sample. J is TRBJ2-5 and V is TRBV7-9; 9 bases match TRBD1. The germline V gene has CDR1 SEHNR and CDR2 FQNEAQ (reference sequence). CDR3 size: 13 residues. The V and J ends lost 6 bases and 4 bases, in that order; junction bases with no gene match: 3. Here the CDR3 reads CASSRQGGETQYF. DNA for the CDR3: TGTGCCAGCAGTCGACAGGGGGGAGAGACCCAGTACTTC.

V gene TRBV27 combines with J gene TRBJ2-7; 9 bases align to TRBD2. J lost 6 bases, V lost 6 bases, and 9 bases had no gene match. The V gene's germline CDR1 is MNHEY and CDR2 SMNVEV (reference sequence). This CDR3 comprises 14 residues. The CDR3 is CASSWAGGMGEQYF. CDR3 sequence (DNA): TGTGCCAGCAGCTGGGCGGGAGGGATGGGCGAGCAGTACTTC.

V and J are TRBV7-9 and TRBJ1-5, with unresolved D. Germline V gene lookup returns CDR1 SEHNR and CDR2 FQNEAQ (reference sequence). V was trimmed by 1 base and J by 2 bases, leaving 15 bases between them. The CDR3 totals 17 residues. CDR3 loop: CASSLVAIPGGNQPQHF. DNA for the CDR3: TGTGCCAGCAGCTTAGTAGCGATCCCCGGTGGCAATCAGCCCCAGCATTTT.

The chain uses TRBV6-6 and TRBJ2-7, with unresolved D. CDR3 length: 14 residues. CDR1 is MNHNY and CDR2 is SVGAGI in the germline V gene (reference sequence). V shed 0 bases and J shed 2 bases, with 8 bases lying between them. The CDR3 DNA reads TGTGCCAGCAGTTACTCGATCGTGGCCTACGAGCAGTACTTC. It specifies CASSYSIVAYEQYF.

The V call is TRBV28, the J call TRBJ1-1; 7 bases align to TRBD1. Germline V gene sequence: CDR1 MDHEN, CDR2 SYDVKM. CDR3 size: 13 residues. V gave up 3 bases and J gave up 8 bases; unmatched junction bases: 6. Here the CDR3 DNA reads TGTGCCAGCAGTTTCCCCGGACAGGCAGAAGCTTTCTTT. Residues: CASSFPGQAEAFF.

The chain's CDR3 is CASSLFGLAGGESSYEQYF. The DNA of the CDR3 is TGTGCCAGCAGTTTATTCGGACTAGCGGGAGGTGAAAGCTCCTACGAGCAGTACTTC. The rearrangement uses TRBV27 and TRBJ2-7; TRBD2 aligns across 14 bases. With V trimmed by 1 base and J by 0 bases, 8 bases remained unmatched. CDR1 and CDR2 (germline): MNHEY, SMNVEV (reference sequence). The CDR3 runs 19 residues.

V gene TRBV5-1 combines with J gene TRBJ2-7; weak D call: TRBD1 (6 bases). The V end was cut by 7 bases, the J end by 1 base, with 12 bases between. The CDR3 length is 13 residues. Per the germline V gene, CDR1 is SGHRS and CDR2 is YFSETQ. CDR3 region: CASGQTPSYEQYF. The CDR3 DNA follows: TGCGCCAGCGGACAGACACCTTCCTACGAGCAGTACTTC.

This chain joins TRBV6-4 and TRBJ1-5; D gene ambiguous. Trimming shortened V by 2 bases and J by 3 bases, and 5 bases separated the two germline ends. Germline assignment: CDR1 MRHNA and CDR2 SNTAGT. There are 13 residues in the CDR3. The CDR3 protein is CASSDRFNQPQHF. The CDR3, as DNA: TGTGCCAGCAGTGACAGGTTCAATCAGCCCCAGCATTTT.

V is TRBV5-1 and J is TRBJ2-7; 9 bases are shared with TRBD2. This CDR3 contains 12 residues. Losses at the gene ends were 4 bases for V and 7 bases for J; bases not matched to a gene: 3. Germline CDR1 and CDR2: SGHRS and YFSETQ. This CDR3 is CASSQGLAEQYF. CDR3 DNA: TGCGCCAGCAGCCAGGGACTAGCAGAGCAGTACTTC.

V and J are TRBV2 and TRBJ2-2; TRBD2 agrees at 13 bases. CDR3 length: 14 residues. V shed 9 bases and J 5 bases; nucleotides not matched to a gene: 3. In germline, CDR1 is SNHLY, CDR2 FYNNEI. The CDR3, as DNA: TGTGCCAGTGGACTAGCGGGAGTTACCGGGGAGCTGTTTTTT. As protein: CASGLAGVTGELFF.

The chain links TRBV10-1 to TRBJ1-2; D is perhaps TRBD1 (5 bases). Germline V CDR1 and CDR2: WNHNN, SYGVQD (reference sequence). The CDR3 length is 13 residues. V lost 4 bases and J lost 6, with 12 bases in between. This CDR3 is CASSAGMTHGYTF. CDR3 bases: TGCGCCAGCAGTGCAGGGATGACTCATGGCTACACCTTC.

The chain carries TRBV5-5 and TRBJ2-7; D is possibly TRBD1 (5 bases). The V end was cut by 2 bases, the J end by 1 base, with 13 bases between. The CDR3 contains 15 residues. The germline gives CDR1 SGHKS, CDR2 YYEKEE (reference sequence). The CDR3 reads CASSFGRVDSYEQYF. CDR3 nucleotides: TGTGCCAGCAGCTTTGGCAGGGTAGATTCCTACGAGCAGTACTTC.

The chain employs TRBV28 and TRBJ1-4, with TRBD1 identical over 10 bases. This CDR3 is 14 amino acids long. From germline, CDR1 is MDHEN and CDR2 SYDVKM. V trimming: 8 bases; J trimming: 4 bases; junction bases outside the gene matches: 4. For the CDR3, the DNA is TGTGCCAGCGGGGACAGGGGTAGTAATGAAAAACTGTTTTTT. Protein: CASGDRGSNEKLFF.

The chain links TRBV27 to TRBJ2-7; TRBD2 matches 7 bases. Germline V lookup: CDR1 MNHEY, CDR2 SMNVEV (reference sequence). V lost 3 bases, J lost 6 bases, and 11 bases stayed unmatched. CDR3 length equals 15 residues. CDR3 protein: CASSLTSLLRGEQYF. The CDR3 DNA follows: TGTGCCAGCAGTTTGACTAGCCTACTCCGGGGCGAGCAGTACTTC.

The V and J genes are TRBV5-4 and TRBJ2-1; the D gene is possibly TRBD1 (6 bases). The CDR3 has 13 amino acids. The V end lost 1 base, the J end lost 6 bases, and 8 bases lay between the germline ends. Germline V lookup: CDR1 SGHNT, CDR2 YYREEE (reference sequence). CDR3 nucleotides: TGTGCCAGCAGCTTGAACAGGGTCAATGAGCAGTTCTTC. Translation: CASSLNRVNEQFF.

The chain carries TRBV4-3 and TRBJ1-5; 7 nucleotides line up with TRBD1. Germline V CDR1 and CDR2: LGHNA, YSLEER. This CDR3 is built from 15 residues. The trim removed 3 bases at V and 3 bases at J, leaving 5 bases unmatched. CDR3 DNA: TGCGCCAGCAGCCAGAAACAGGGGCCCAATCAGCCCCAGCATTTT. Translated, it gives CASSQKQGPNQPQHF.

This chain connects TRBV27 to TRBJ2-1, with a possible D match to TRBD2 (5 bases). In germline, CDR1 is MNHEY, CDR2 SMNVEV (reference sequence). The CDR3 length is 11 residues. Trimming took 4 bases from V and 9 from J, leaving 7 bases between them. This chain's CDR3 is CASSYGVEQFF. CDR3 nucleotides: TGTGCCAGCAGTTACGGGGTTGAGCAGTTCTTC.

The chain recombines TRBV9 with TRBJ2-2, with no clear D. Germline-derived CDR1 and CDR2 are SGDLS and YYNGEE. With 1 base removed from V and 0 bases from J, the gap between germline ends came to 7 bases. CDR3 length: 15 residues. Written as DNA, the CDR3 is TGTGCCAGCAGCGTACAGAGCGCGAACACCGGGGAGCTGTTTTTT. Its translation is CASSVQSANTGELFF.

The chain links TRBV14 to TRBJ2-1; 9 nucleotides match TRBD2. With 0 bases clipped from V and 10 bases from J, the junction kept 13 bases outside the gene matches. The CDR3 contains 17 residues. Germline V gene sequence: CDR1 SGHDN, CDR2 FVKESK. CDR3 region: CASSQERVAGVDGEQFF. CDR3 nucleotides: TGTGCCAGCAGCCAAGAGAGAGTAGCGGGAGTTGACGGCGAGCAGTTCTTC.

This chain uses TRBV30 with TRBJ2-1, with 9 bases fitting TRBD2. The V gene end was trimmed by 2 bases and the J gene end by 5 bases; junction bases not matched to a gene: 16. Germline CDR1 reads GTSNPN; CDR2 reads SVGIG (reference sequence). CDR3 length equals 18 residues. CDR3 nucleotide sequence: TGTGCCTGGAGTATAATGCGAGCGGGAGGCCCCACACACAATGAGCAGTTCTTC. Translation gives CAWSIMRAGGPTHNEQFF.

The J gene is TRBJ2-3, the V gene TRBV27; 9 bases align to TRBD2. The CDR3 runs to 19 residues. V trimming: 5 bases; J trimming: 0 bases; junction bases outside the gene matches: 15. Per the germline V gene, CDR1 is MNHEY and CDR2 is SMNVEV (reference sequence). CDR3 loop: CASSTNLAGKALSTDTQYF. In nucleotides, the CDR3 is TGTGCCAGCAGTACCAACCTAGCGGGAAAGGCCCTTAGCACAGATACGCAGTATTTT.

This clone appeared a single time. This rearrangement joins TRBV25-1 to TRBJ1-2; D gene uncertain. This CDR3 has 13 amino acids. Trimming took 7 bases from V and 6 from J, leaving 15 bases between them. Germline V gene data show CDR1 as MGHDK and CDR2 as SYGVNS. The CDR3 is CASTSIQVHGYTF. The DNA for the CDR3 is TGTGCCAGCACCTCGATCCAAGTTCATGGCTACACCTTC.

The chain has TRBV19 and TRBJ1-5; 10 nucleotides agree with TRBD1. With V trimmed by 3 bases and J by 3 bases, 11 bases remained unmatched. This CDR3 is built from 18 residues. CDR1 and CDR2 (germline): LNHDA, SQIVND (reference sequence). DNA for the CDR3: TGTGCCAGTAGTATCCGGGACAGGGGATGGTGGGACAATCAGCCCCAGCATTTT. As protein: CASSIRDRGWWDNQPQHF.

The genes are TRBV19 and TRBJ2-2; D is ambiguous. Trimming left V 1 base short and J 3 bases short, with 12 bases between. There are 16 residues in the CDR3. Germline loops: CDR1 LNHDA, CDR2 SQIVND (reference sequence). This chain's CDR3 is CASSIVAGADTGELFF. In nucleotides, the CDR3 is TGTGCCAGTAGTATAGTTGCAGGTGCCGACACCGGGGAGCTGTTTTTT.

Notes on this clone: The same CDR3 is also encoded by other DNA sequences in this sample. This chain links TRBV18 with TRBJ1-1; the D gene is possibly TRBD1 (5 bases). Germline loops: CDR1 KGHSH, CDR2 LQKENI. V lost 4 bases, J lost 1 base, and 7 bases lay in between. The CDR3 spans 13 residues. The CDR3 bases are TGTGCCAGCTCACGTGACAGGAACACTGAAGCTTTCTTT. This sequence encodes CASSRDRNTEAFF.

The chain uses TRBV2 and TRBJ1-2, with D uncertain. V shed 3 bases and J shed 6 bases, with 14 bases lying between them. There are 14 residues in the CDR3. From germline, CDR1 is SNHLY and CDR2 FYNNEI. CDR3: CASSENFDGHGYTF. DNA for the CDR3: TGTGCCAGCAGTGAGAATTTTGATGGGCATGGCTACACCTTC.

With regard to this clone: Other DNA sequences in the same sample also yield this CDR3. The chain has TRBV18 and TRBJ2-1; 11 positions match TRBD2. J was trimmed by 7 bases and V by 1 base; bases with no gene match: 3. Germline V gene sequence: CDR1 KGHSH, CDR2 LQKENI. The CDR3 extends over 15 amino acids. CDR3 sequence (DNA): TGTGCCAGCTCACCACTAGCGGGAGGGCTGAATGAGCAGTTCTTC. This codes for CASSPLAGGLNEQFF.

As DNA, the CDR3 is TGTGCCTGGAGTGGTGCCCTAGCGGCACCCTACAATGAGCAGTTCTTC. Its translation is CAWSGALAAPYNEQFF. The chain carries TRBV30 and TRBJ2-1; 7 nucleotides match TRBD2. V lost 1 base to trimming and J lost 2 bases; unmatched junction nucleotides: 8. This CDR3 contains 16 residues. Germline V gene sequence: CDR1 GTSNPN, CDR2 SVGIG (reference sequence).

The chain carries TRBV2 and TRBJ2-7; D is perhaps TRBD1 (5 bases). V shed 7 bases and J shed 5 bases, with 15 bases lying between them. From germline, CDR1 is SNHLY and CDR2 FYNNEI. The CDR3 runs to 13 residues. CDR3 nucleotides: TGTGCCAGCAATTTGGCAGGGCGGCACGAGCAGTACTTC. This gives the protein CASNLAGRHEQYF.

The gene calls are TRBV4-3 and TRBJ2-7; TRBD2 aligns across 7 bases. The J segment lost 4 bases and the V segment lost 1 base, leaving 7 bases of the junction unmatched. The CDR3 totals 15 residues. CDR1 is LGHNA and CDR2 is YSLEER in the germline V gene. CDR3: CASSQGKGGSYEQYF. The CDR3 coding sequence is TGCGCCAGCAGCCAAGGAAAGGGCGGGAGTTACGAGCAGTACTTC.